What follows describes a single T cell receptor beta chain. Its antigen is not identified. Trimming pared 1 base from V and 1 base from J, leaving 5 bases between. The CDR3 has 13 amino acids. Germline CDR1 is SGDLS and CDR2 is YYNGEE. This record belongs to a study of Tregs in tolerant kidney transplant recipients. In the study overall: Recipients received nonmyeloablative bone marrow transplants from related graft donors, with transient mixed chimerism. Whole-study results and caveats: Tregs expanded with activated donor B cells seemed most donor-specific.

Unstimulated regulatory T cells (CD4+CD25+CD127-), CD4+CD25- non-regulatory cells, CD4 and CD8 cells were FACS-sorted from thawed PBMCs. Repertoires were generated with immunoSEQ multiplex PCR, while TCRdb's copy carries only in-frame clones and drops some. The repertoire has 95,000 to 120,000 clones, nearly 90% of them found once; the top ten carry about 0.31%. This clonotype originated in a human donor who received a combined kidney and bone marrow transplant. The specimen was CD4+ T cells from blood, collected before the transplant. The V gene is TRBV9, the J gene TRBJ1-1; D remains unclear. The CDR3 region is CASSVRGNTEAFF. The CDR3 coding sequence is TGTGCCAGCAGCGTACGGGGGAACACTGAAGCTTTCTTT. Supplemented by reference TRBV9 and TRBJ1-1, the full variable domain reads DSGVTQTPKHLITATGQRVTLRCSPRSGDLSVYWYQQSLDQGLQFLIQYYNGEERAKGNILERFSAQQFPDLHSELNLSSLELGDSALYFCASSVRGNTEAFFGQGTRLTVV.